The entry below gives a single TCR beta chain sequence along with its context. Antigen unknown. Other DNA sequences in this specimen translate into the identical CDR3. Purity of the untouched CD4+ T cells was around 98%. These data come from a study of T cell repertoires and HLA-DP antigens. Overall study findings and caveats: The CD4+ repertoire was not split into naive and memory.

TCRdb's table, derived via immunoSEQ multiplex PCR, lists solely in-frame clones and lacks some. Among roughly 70,000 clones listed, roughly 77% were seen once. The CDR3 has 11 residues. The V gene lost 4 bases and the J gene lost 1 base, with 4 bases spanning the gap. The germline gives CDR1 SQVTM, CDR2 ANQGSEA. Material for sequencing was CD4+ T cells from PBMCs. This receptor was obtained from a man between 60 and 75 years old in good health and CMV-seronegative. The rearrangement uses TRBV29-1 and TRBJ1-1; D is unresolved. CDR3 nucleotide sequence: TGCAGCGTTGGGGAGAACACTGAAGCTTTCTTT. This encodes CSVGENTEAFF.